The 17 T cell receptor beta chains below come from one sample, sequenced in a study of blood T cell repertoires in COVID-19. Profiling relied on immunoSEQ multiplex PCR, and the TCRdb table lists in-frame clones only, not all of them. The repertoire consists of roughly 400,000 clones, with roughly nine tenths occurring once and the leading ten covering 1.1%. Material: PBMCs or T cells enriched from blood (not recorded which). All receptors derive from a man under 40 who had recovered from COVID-19.

On this clone: A read error may produce the germline difference seen at one junction end. This chain joins TRBV9 and TRBJ2-1; possibly TRBD2 for D (6 bases). CDR1 and CDR2 from the germline V gene are SGDLS and YYNGEE. The CDR3 totals 14 residues. CDR3 sequence reads: CASSASGSSNEQFF. Written as DNA, the CDR3 is TGTGCCAGCAGCGCCAGCGGGTCCTCCAATGAGCAGTTCTTC.

The chain uses TRBV28 and TRBJ1-5; D not resolved. This CDR3 has 16 residues. The germline CDR1 and CDR2 sequences are MDHEN and SYDVKM. V was pared by 2 bases and J by 0 bases, with 11 bases between. This CDR3 is CASSLSRTYSNQPQHF. The DNA of the CDR3 is TGTGCCAGCAGTTTAAGCAGGACTTATAGCAATCAGCCCCAGCATTTT.

V and J are TRBV25-1 and TRBJ2-1, with a possible D match to TRBD2 (6 bases). CDR3 length equals 14 residues. The germline CDR1 and CDR2 sequences are MGHDK and SYGVNS. V was shortened by 3 bases and J by 4 bases, with 10 bases between the two germline ends. DNA of the CDR3: TGTGCCAGCAGTGAGGGTAGCGGTTACAATGAGCAGTTCTTC. Protein: CASSEGSGYNEQFF.

The count of this clone is one. The chain has TRBV28 and TRBJ2-3; the match to TRBD2 covers 13 bases. In germline, CDR1 is MDHEN, CDR2 SYDVKM. CDR3 size: 17 residues. The V segment lost 6 bases and the J segment 0 bases; nucleotides outside the gene matches: 6. CDR3 loop: CASSELAGGASTDTQYF. CDR3 nucleotide sequence: TGTGCCAGCAGCGAACTAGCGGGAGGGGCGAGCACAGATACGCAGTATTTT.

The genes are TRBV5-1 and TRBJ2-1; 7 bases line up with TRBD2. Germline values: CDR1 SGHRS, CDR2 YFSETQ. V shed 1 base, J shed 6 bases, and the junction held 4 bases outside the gene matches. The CDR3 extends over 14 amino acids. DNA of the CDR3: TGCGCCAGCAGCTTGTTGGCTAGCGGCAATGAGCAGTTCTTC. Protein: CASSLLASGNEQFF.

This chain links TRBV28 with TRBJ2-5; D might be TRBD1 (5 bases). The CDR3 has 13 residues. CDR1 and CDR2 from the germline V gene are MDHEN and SYDVKM. With 4 bases removed from V and 5 bases from J, the gap between germline ends came to 11 bases. CDR3 protein: CASSSRELETQYF. As DNA, the CDR3 is TGTGCCAGCAGTTCCAGGGAATTGGAGACCCAGTACTTC.

The J gene is TRBJ1-1, the V gene TRBV30; D possibly corresponds to TRBD1 (5 bases). The V and J ends lost 4 bases and 0 bases respectively, with 12 bases between them. Germline lookup yields CDR1 GTSNPN and CDR2 SVGIG (reference sequence). This CDR3 region has 14 residues. The DNA for the CDR3 is TGTGCCTGGACTATCGACAGTCTGAACACTGAAGCTTTCTTT. Translated, it gives CAWTIDSLNTEAFF.

The V call is TRBV28, the J call TRBJ2-3; 10 bases match TRBD2. The CDR3 loop spans 17 amino acids. V gave up 5 bases and J gave up 4 bases; unmatched junction bases: 12. Germline V gene lookup returns CDR1 MDHEN and CDR2 SYDVKM. This CDR3 reads CASSPSGRGSNADTQYF. The CDR3 DNA is TGTGCCAGCAGTCCCAGCGGGAGGGGCTCAAACGCAGATACGCAGTATTTT.

Note on this clone: This CDR3 is also generated by other DNA sequences in the sample. The V gene is TRBV4-1, the J gene TRBJ1-1, with D perhaps matching TRBD1 (5 bases). V lost 8 bases and J lost 3, with 7 bases in between. Germline V gene sequence: CDR1 MGHRA, CDR2 YSYEKL. The CDR3 is made up of 11 amino acids. The CDR3 coding sequence is TGCGCCAGCCGCAGGGACACTGAAGCTTTCTTT. Amino acids: CASRRDTEAFF.

The chain is built from TRBV29-1 and TRBJ2-3; D remains ambiguous. The germline gives CDR1 SQVTM, CDR2 ANQGSEA. V lost 5 bases, J lost 0 bases, and 9 bases lay in between. The CDR3 has 13 residues. The CDR3 sequence: CSVLYLSTDTQYF. The CDR3 DNA sequence: TGCAGCGTTCTCTACCTTAGCACAGATACGCAGTATTTT.

The J gene is TRBJ2-3, the V gene TRBV6-5, with TRBD1 matching over 7 bases. V gave up 2 bases and J gave up 5 bases; unmatched junction bases: 4. This CDR3 has 14 amino acids. Germline V CDR1 and CDR2: MNHEY, SVGAGI. The CDR3 region is CASSYRGLEDTQYF. The CDR3 nucleotides read TGTGCCAGCAGTTACAGGGGGCTGGAAGATACGCAGTATTTT.

This chain joins TRBV7-8 and TRBJ2-5, with TRBD2 matching 12 bases. The CDR3 covers 18 residues. Germline values: CDR1 SGHVS, CDR2 FQNEAQ. Trimming removed 3 bases from V and 1 base from J; junction bases left unmatched: 9. CDR3 loop: CASSFLGTSGSFQETQYF. The DNA of the CDR3 is TGTGCCAGCAGCTTCCTAGGGACTAGCGGGTCATTCCAAGAGACCCAGTACTTC.

The V call is TRBV28, the J call TRBJ2-1, with D possibly TRBD2 on 5 matching bases. The CDR3 runs to 15 residues. Germline V lookup: CDR1 MDHEN, CDR2 SYDVKM. The V gene lost 7 bases and the J gene lost 4 bases, with 17 bases spanning the gap. CDR3 nucleotide sequence: TGTGCCAGCAATACGTGGGGAGAGCTTTACAATGAGCAGTTCTTC. It yields the protein CASNTWGELYNEQFF. The whole variable domain, filled in from reference TRBV28 and TRBJ2-1, reads DVKVTQSSRYLVKRTGEKVFLECVQDMDHENMFWYRQDPGLGLRLIYFSYDVKMKEKGDIPEGYSVSREKKERFSLILESASTNQTSMYLCASNTWGELYNEQFFGPGTRLTVL.

The V and J genes are TRBV6-1 and TRBJ1-3; a possible D gene is TRBD1 (6 bases). This CDR3 spans 15 amino acids. V shed 3 bases and J shed 0 bases, with 9 bases lying between them. Germline-derived CDR1 and CDR2 are MNHNS and SASEGT. Written as DNA, the CDR3 is TGTGCCAGCAGTGATGGGGGGGCCTCTGGAAACACCATATATTTT. This sequence encodes CASSDGGASGNTIYF.

This chain uses TRBV28 with TRBJ2-2, with 7 bases identical to TRBD2. The CDR3 is 15 residues long. Germline CDR1 is MDHEN and CDR2 is SYDVKM. After removal of 2 bases from V and 5 bases from J, the junction contained 5 bases not matched to a gene. In nucleotides, the CDR3 is TGTGCCAGCAGTTTAGCGCAGGGAGGGACCGGGGAGCTGTTTTTT. Its protein product is CASSLAQGGTGELFF.

This clone came up a few times. The junction does not match germline at one end; this may be a read error. CDR3: CASSTTGSSEQYF. The CDR3 DNA follows: TGTGCCAGCAGTACGACGGGATCCTCCGAGCAGTACTTC. This chain uses TRBV2 with TRBJ2-7; TRBD2 might be the D (5 bases). The CDR3 has 13 amino acids. Germline loops: CDR1 SNHLY, CDR2 FYNNEI. The full variable domain, its missing parts supplied by reference TRBV2 and TRBJ2-7, is EPEVTQTPSHQVTQMGQEVILRCVPISNHLYFYWYRQILGQKVEFLVSFYNNEISEKSEIFDDQFSVERPDGSNFTLKIRSTKLEDSAMYFCASSTTGSSEQYFGPGTRLTVT.

This clone was counted once. The chain has TRBV28 and TRBJ1-5, with D maybe TRBD1 (6 bases). The V gene's germline CDR1 is MDHEN and CDR2 SYDVKM. Trimming shortened V by 10 bases and J by 6 bases, and 16 bases separated the two germline ends. The CDR3 is 13 amino acids. The CDR3 nucleotides are TGTGCCACTACGTTGGTGGGGGCTCAGCCCCAGCATTTT. This gives the protein CATTLVGAQPQHF.